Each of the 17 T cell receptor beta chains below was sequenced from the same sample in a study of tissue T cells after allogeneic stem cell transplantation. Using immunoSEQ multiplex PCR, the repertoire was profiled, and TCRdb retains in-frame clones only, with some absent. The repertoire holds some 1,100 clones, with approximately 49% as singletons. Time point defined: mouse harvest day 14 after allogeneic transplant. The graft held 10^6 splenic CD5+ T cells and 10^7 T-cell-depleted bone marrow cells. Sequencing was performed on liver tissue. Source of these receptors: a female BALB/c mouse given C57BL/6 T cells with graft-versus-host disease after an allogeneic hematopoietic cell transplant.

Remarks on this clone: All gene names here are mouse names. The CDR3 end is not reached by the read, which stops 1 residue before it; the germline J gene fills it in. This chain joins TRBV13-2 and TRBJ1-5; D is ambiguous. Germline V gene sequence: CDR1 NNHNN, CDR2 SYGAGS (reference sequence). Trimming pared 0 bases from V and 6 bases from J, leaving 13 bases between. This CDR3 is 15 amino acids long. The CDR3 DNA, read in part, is TGTGCCAGCGGTGATGCGCATCCGGGAAGCCAGGCTCCGCTT. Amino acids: CASGDAHPGSQAPL. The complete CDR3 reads CASGDAHPGSQAPLF.

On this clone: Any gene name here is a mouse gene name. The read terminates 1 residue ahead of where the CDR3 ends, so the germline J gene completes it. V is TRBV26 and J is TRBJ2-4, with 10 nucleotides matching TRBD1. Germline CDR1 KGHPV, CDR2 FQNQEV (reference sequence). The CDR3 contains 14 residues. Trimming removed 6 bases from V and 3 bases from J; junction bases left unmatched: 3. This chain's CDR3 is CASRTGGGQNTLYF. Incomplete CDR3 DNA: TGTGCCAGCAGGACAGGGGGCGGCCAAAACACCTTGTAC. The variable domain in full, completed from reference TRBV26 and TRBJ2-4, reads NSKVIQTPRYLVKGQGQKAKMRCIPEKGHPVVFWYQQNKNNEFKFLINFQNQEVLQQIDMTEKRFSAECPSNSPCSLEIQSSEAGDSALYLCASRTGGGQNTLYFGAGTRLSVL.

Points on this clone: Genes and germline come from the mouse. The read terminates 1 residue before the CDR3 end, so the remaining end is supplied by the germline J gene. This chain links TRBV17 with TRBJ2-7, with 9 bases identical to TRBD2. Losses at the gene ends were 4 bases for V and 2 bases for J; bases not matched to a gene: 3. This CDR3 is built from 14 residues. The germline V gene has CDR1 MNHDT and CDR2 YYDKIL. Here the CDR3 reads CASSTGGGPYEQYF. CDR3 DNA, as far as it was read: TGTGCTAGCAGTACTGGGGGGGGCCCCTATGAACAGTAC.

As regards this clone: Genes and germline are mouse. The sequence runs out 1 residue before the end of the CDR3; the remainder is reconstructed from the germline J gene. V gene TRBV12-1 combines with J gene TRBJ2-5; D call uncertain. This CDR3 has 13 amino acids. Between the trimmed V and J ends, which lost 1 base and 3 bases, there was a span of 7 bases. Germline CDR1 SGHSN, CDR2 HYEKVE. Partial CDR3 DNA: TGTGCCAGCTCTCTTTCTGGACAAGACACCCAGTAC. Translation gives CASSLSGQDTQY. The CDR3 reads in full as CASSLSGQDTQYF.

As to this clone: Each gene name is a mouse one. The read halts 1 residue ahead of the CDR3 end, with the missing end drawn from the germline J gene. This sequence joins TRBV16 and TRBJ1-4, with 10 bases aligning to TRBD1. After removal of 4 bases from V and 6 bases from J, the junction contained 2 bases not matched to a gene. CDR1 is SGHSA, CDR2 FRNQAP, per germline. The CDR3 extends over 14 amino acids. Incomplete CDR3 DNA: TGTGCAAGCAGCTCCGGGACAGGGGACGAAAGATTATTT. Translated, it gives CASSSGTGDERLF. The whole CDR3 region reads CASSSGTGDERLFF.

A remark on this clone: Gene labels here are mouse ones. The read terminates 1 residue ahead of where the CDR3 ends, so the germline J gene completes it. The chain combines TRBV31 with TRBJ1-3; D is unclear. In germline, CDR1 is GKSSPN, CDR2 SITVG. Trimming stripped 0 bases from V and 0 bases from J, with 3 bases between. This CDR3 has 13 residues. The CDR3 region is CAWSLNSGNTLYF. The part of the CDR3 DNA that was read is TGTGCCTGGAGTCTAAATTCTGGAAATACGCTCTAT.

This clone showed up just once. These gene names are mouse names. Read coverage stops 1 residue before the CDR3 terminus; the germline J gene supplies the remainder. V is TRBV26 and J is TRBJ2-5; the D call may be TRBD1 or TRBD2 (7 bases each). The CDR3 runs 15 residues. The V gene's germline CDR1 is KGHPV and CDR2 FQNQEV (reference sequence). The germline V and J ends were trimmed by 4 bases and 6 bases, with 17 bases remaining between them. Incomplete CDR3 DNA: TGTGCCAGCAGTCCCAGCCAGGGGGGGGTGGACACCCAGTAC. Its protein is CASSPSQGGVDTQY. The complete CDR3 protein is CASSPSQGGVDTQYF.

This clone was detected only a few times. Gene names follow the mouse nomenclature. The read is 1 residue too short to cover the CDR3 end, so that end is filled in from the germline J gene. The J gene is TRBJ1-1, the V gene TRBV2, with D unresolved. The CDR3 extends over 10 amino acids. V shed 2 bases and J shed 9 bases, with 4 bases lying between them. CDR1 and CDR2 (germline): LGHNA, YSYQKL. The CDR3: CASSQTKVFF. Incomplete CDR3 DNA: TGTGCCAGCAGCCAAACAAAAGTCTTC.

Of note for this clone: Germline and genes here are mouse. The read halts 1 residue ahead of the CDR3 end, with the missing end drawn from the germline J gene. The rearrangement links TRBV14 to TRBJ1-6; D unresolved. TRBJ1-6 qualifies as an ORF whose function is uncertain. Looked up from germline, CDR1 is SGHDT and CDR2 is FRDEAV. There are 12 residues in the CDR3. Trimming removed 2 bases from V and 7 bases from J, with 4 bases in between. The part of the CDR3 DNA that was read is TGTGCCAGCAGTTTGGGGAATTCGCCCCTCTAC. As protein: CASSLGNSPLY. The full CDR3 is CASSLGNSPLYF.

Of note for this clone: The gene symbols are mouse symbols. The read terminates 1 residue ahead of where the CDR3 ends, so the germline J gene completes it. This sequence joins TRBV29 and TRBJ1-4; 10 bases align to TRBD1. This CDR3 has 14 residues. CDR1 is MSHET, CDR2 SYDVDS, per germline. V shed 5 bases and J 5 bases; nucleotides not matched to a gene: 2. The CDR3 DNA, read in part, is TGTGCTAGCAGTCCGGGACAGGGGAACGAAAGATTATTT. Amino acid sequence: CASSPGQGNERLF. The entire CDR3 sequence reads CASSPGQGNERLFF.

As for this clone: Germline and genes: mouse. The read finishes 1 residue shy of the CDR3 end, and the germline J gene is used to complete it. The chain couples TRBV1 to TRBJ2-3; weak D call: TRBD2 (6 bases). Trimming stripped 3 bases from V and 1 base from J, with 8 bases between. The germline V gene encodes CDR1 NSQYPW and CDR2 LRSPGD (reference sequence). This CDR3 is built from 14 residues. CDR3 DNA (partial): TGCACCTGCAGTGCCCCTGGGGGTGCAGAAACGCTGTAT. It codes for CTCSAPGGAETLY. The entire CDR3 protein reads CTCSAPGGAETLYF. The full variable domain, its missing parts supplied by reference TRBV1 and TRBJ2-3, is VTLLEQNPRWRLVPRGQAVNLRCILKNSQYPWMSWYQQDLQKQLQWLFTLRSPGDKEVKSLPGADYLATRVTDTELRLQVANMSQGRTLYCTCSAPGGAETLYFGSGTRLTVL.

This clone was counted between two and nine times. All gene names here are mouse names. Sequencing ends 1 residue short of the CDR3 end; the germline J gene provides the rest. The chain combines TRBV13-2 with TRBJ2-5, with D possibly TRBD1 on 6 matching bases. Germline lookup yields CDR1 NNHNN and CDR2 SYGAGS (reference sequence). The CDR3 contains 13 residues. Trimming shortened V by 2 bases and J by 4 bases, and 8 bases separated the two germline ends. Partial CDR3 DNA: TGTGCCAGCGGTGACAGGGGTGAAGACACCCAGTAC. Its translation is CASGDRGEDTQY. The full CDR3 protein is CASGDRGEDTQYF.

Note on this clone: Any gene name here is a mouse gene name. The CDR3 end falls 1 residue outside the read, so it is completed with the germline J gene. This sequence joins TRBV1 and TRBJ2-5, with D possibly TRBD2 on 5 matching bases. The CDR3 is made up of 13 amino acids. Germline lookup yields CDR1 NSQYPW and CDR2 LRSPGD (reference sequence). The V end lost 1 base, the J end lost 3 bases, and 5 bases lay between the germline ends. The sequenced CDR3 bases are TGCACCTGCAGTGCAGCTGGGCAAGACACCCAGTAC. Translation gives CTCSAAGQDTQY. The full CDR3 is CTCSAAGQDTQYF. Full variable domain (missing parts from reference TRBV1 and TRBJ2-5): VTLLEQNPRWRLVPRGQAVNLRCILKNSQYPWMSWYQQDLQKQLQWLFTLRSPGDKEVKSLPGADYLATRVTDTELRLQVANMSQGRTLYCTCSAAGQDTQYFGPGTRLLVL.

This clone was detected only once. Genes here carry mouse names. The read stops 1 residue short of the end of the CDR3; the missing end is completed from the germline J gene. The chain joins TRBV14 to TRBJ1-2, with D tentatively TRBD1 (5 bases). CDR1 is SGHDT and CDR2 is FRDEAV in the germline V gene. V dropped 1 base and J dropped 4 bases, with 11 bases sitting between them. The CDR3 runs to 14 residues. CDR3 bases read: TGTGCCAGCAGTTTCGGGGGGAGAGGCTCCGACTACACC. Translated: CASSFGGRGSDYT. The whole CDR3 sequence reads CASSFGGRGSDYTF.

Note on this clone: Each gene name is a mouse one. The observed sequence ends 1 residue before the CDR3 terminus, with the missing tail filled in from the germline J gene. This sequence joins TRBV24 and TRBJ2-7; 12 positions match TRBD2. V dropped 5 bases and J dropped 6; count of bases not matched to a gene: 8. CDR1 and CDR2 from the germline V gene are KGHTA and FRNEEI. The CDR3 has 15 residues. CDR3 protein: CASSDRGTGGSEQYF. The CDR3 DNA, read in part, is TGTGCCAGCAGTGATAGGGGGACTGGGGGGAGTGAACAGTAC.

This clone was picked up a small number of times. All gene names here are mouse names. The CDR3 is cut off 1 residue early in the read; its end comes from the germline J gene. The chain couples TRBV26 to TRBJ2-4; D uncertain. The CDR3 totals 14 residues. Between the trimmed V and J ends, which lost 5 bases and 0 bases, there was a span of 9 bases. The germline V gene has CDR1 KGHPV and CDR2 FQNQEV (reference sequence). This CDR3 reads CASSALASQNTLYF. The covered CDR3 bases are TGTGCCAGCAGTGCCCTCGCTAGTCAAAACACCTTGTAC.

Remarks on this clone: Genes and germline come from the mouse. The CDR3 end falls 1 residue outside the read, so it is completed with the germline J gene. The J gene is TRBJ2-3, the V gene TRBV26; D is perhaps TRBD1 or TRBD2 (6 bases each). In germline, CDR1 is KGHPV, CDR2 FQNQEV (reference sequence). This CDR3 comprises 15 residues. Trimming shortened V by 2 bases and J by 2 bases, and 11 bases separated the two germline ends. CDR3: CASSLGGRSAETLYF. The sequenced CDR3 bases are TGTGCCAGCAGTCTGGGGGGCAGGTCTGCAGAAACGCTGTAT.